This T cell receptor beta chain was obtained from a study of cytomegalovirus exposure and HLA in healthy donors. A multiplex PCR was run with 60 Vbeta primers and 13 Jbeta primers. Produced via immunoSEQ multiplex PCR; TCRdb's table is partial and in-frame only. Of tens of thousands of clones detected, approximately 74% appear once; the ten largest clones hold less than 20%. The CDR3 contains 15 residues. Germline CDR1 LNHDA, CDR2 SQIVND (reference sequence). The V gene end was trimmed by 6 bases and the J gene end by 0 bases; junction bases not matched to a gene: 7. The clonotype was recovered from a man aged 35-49 years in good health and CMV-seropositive. Source material: PBMCs. The J gene is TRBJ1-2, the V gene TRBV19, with 7 nucleotides matching TRBD1. CDR3 DNA sequence: TGTGCCAGTAGCTGGGACAGCGGCCCTAACTATGGCTACACCTTC. Its translation: CASSWDSGPNYGYTF.